The 5 T cell receptor beta chains listed next were all sequenced from one sample in a study of technical replicates of blood from four donors. Profiling relied on immunoSEQ multiplex PCR, and the TCRdb table lists in-frame clones only, not all of them. Here the sample spans 77,000 or so clones, roughly 89% being singletons. The sequenced sample was T cells isolated from PBMCs. The receptors shown here come from a human donor in good health.

The chain is built from TRBV14 and TRBJ2-2; tentative D call: TRBD2 (5 bases). Germline loops: CDR1 SGHDN, CDR2 FVKESK. V was shortened by 1 base and J by 6 bases, with 12 bases between the two germline ends. This CDR3 spans 15 amino acids. The CDR3 loop is CASSQGRGAAGELFF. DNA of the CDR3: TGTGCCAGCAGCCAAGGCCGGGGAGCCGCCGGGGAGCTGTTTTTT.

The V gene is TRBV9, the J gene TRBJ1-1; the D is unclear. Germline V lookup: CDR1 SGDLS, CDR2 YYNGEE. Trimming cost V 0 bases and J 3 bases, with 6 bases left between them. This CDR3 has 13 amino acids. In DNA, the CDR3 is TGTGCCAGCAGCGTAGAGCATCACACTGAAGCTTTCTTT. Its translation: CASSVEHHTEAFF.

The J gene is TRBJ1-3, the V gene TRBV7-2; D remains ambiguous. From germline, CDR1 is SGHTA and CDR2 FQGNSA. Deletions cut 3 bases from V and 2 bases from J, with 8 bases between. The CDR3 is made up of 14 amino acids. The CDR3 protein is CASSLSETGNTIYF. CDR3 coding DNA: TGTGCCAGCAGCTTGTCGGAGACTGGAAACACCATATATTTT.

The CDR3 protein is CASSGHRDIRAGYTF. The DNA for the CDR3 is TGTGCCAGCAGCGGACACCGTGACATAAGGGCTGGCTACACCTTC. The gene calls are TRBV7-8 and TRBJ1-2; D perhaps matches TRBD1 (5 bases). Germline V gene lookup returns CDR1 SGHVS and CDR2 FQNEAQ. CDR3 length: 15 residues. Trimming pared 5 bases from V and 7 bases from J, leaving 20 bases between. Supplemented by reference TRBV7-8 and TRBJ1-2, the full variable domain reads GAGVSQSPRYKVAKRGQDVALRCDPISGHVSLFWYQQALGQGPEFLTYFQNEAQLDKSGLPSDRFFAERPEGSVSTLKIQRTQQEDSAVYLCASSGHRDIRAGYTFGSGTRLTVV.

The chain uses TRBV7-9 and TRBJ2-7, with TRBD2 matching over 7 bases. There are 15 residues in the CDR3. Losses at the gene ends were 5 bases for V and 2 bases for J; bases not matched to a gene: 9. Germline CDR1 and CDR2: SEHNR and FQNEAQ (reference sequence). CDR3 in DNA: TGTGCCAGCAGCCCCTACGGGAGGACTACCTACGAGCAGTACTTC. It encodes CASSPYGRTTYEQYF.